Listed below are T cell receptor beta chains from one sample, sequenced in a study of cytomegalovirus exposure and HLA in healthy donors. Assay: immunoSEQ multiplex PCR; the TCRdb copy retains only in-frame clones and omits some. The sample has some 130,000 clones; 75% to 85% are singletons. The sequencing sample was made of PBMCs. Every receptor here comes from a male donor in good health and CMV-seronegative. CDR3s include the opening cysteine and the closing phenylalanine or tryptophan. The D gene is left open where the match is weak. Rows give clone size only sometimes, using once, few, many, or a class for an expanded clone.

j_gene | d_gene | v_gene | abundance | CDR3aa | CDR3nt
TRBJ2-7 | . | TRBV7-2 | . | CASSLVAGSDYEQYF | TGTGCCAGCAGCTTAGTGGCGGGGTCAGACTACGAGCAGTACTTC
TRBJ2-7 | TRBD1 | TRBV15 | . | CATSRGPGGAYEQYF | TGTGCCACCAGCAGAGGTCCAGGGGGCGCCTACGAGCAGTACTTC
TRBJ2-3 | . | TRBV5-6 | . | CASSLVGTPGGGTQYF | TGTGCCAGCAGCTTGGTTGGGACACCCGGAGGAGGTACGCAGTATTTT
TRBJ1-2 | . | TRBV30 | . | CAWSVVDSYGYTF | TGTGCCTGGAGTGTAGTGGACTCCTATGGCTACACCTTC
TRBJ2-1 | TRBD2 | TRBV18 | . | CASSLQYRTSGGHSNEQFF | TGTGCCAGCTCACTACAATACCGGACTAGCGGGGGCCACTCCAATGAGCAGTTCTTC
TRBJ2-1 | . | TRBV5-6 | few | CASSFSDEQFF | TGTGCCAGCAGCTTCAGCGATGAGCAGTTCTTC
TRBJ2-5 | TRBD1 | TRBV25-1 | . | CASSPGQGGETQYF | TGTGCCAGCAGCCCGGGACAGGGTGGGGAGACCCAGTACTTC
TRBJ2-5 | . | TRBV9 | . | CASSLEQGVGETQYF | TGTGCCAGCAGCCTGGAACAAGGGGTGGGGGAGACCCAGTACTTC
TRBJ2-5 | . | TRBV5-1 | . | CASSLALRYQETQYF | TGCGCCAGCAGCTTGGCACTCCGGTACCAAGAGACCCAGTACTTC
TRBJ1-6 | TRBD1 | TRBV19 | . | CASRTSTGQGVNSPLHF | TGTGCCAGTAGGACATCAACGGGACAGGGAGTAAATTCACCCCTCCACTTT
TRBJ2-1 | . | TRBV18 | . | CASSPQGGVSYNEQFF | TGTGCCAGCTCACCGCAGGGCGGGGTTTCCTACAATGAGCAGTTCTTC
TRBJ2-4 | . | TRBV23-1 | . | CASSQGEMRNIQYF | TGCGCCAGCAGTCAAGGGGAGATGAGAAACATTCAGTACTTC